These 5 T cell receptor beta chains were all obtained from the same sample, sequenced in a study of blood T cell repertoires in COVID-19. Generated by immunoSEQ multiplex PCR, the TCRdb table keeps only in-frame clones and is missing some. The sample contains more than 400,000 clones, 75% to 90% of which appear only once. Sequencing was done on a sample of peripheral blood. The receptors derive from a human donor in a cohort sampled during active COVID-19.

The chain is built from TRBV11-3 and TRBJ2-1; possibly TRBD2 for D (6 bases). The CDR3 runs to 15 residues. Germline lookup yields CDR1 SGHNT and CDR2 YENEEA. V lost 5 bases and J lost 5, with 16 bases in between. This CDR3 is CASSPRLVGNNEQFF. The CDR3 DNA is TGTGCCAGCAGCCCCAGACTAGTGGGGAACAATGAGCAGTTCTTC.

The chain joins TRBV18 to TRBJ2-7; tentative D call: TRBD2 (5 bases). The CDR3 has 14 amino acids. Germline CDR1 KGHSH, CDR2 LQKENI. The V gene lost 0 bases and the J gene lost 6 bases, with 12 bases spanning the gap. The CDR3 DNA reads as TGTGCCAGCTCACCACCAGCCACCGCGGGCGAGCAGTACTTC. This encodes CASSPPATAGEQYF.

This clone was recorded a few times. The J gene is TRBJ1-1, the V gene TRBV10-3; 7 bases match TRBD1. Per germline, CDR1 ENHRY and CDR2 SYGVKD. This CDR3 has 13 amino acids. The ends lost 3 bases at V and 8 bases at J; junction bases unmatched: 6. The CDR3 is CAISEGDRAEAFF. For the CDR3, the DNA is TGTGCCATCAGTGAAGGTGACAGGGCGGAAGCTTTCTTT.

As for this clone: Within the sample, other DNA sequences also encode this same CDR3. The chain combines TRBV7-2 with TRBJ1-2, with 8 positions matching TRBD1. After removal of 1 base from V and 1 base from J, the junction contained 2 bases not matched to a gene. Germline-derived CDR1 and CDR2 are SGHTA and FQGNSA. CDR3 length: 15 residues. As DNA, the CDR3 is TGTGCCAGCAGCTTAGGAACAGGGGGTAACTATGGCTACACCTTC. This encodes CASSLGTGGNYGYTF.

V is TRBV2 and J is TRBJ2-1; D gene unclear. Germline loops: CDR1 SNHLY, CDR2 FYNNEI. V dropped 6 bases and J dropped 9 bases, with 12 bases sitting between them. The CDR3 loop spans 12 amino acids. The CDR3 loop reads CASRLLGSEQFF. The CDR3 DNA sequence: TGTGCCAGCAGACTATTAGGTAGTGAGCAGTTCTTC.